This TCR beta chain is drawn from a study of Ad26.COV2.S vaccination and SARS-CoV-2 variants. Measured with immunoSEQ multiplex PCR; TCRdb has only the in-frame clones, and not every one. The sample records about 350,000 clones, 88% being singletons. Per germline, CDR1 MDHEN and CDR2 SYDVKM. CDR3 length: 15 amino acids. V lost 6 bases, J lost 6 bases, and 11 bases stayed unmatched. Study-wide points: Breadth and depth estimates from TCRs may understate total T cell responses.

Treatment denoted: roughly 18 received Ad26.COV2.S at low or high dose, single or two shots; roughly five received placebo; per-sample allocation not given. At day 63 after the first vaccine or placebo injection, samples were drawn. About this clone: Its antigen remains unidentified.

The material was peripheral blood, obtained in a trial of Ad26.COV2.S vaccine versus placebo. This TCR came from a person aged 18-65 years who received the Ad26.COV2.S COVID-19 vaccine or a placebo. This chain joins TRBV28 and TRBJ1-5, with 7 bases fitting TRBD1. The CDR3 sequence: CASRRQGVAFQPQHF. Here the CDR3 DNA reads TGTGCCAGCAGAAGACAGGGAGTTGCTTTTCAGCCCCAGCATTTT.